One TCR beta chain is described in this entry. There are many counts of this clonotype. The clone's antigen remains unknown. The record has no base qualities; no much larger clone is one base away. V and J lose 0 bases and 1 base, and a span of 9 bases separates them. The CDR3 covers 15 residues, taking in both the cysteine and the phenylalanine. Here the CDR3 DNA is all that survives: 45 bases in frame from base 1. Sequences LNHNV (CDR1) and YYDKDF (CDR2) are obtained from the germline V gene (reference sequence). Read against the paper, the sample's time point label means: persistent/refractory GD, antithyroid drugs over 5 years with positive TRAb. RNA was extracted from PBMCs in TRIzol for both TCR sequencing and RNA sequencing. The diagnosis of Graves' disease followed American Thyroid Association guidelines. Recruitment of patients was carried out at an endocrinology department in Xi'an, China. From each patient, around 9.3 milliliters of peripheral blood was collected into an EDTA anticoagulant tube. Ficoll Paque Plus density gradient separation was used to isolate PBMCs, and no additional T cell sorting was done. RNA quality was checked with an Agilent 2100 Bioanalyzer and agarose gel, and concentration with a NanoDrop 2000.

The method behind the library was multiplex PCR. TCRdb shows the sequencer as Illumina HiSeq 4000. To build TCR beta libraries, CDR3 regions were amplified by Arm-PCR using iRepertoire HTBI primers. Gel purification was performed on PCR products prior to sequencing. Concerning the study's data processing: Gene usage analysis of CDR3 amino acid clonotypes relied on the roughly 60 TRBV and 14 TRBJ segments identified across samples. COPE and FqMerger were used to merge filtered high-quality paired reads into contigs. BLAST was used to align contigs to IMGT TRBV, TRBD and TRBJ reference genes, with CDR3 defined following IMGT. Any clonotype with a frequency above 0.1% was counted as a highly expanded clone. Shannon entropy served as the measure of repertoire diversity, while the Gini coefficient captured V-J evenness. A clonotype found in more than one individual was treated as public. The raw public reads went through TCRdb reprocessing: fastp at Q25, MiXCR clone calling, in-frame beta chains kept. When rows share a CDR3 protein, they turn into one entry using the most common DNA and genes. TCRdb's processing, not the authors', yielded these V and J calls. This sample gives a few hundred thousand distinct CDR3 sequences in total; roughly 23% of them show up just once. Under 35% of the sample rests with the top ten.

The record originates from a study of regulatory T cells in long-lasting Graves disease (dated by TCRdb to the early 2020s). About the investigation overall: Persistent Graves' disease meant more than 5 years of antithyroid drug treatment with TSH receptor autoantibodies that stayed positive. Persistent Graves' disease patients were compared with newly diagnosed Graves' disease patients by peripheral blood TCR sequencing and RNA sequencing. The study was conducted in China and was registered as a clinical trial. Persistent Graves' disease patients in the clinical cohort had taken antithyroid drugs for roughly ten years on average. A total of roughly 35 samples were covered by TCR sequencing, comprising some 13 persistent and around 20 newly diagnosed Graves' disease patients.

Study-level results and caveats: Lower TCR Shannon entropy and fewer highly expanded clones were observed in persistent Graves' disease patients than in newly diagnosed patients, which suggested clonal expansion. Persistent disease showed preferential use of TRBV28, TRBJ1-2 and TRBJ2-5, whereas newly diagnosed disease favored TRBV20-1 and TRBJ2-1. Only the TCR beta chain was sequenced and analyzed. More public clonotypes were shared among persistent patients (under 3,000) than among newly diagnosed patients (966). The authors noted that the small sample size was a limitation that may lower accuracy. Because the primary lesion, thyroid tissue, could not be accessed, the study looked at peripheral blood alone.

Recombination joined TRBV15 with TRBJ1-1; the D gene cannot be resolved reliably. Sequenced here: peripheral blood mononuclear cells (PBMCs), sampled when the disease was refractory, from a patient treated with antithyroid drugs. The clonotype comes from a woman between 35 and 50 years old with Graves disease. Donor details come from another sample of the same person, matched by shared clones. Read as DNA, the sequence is TGTGCCACCAGCAGAGATGGGTCAGGGAACACTGAAGCTTTCTTT. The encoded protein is CATSRDGSGNTEAFF.